This TCR beta chain was retrieved from a study of early T cells in non-severe SARS-CoV-2 infection. TCRdb fed the 5' RACE reads into MiXCR, producing one record per CDR3 protein. Among approximately 97,000 distinct CDR3 sequences listed, approximately 11% were seen once. V was shortened by 5 bases and J by 4 bases, with 9 bases between the two germline ends. Germline CDR1 reads SGHDT; CDR2 reads YYEEEE. The CDR3 spans 12 residues. This TCR came from an adult who was a healthcare worker with PCR-confirmed SARS-CoV-2 infection or an uninfected control (not recorded which). The sequencing used whole blood, collected at baseline. The chain combines TRBV5-6 with TRBJ1-2; D gene ambiguous. Written as DNA, the CDR3 is TGTGCCAGCAGACGGACGGTCTATGGCTACACCTTC. The encoded protein is CASRRTVYGYTF.